This T cell receptor beta chain was identified during a study of T cell changes during pregnancy in multiple sclerosis. The CDR3 spans 17 residues. The germline V gene has CDR1 SGHNT and CDR2 YYREEE (reference sequence). J lost 7 bases, V lost 3 bases, and 14 bases had no gene match. Assay: immunoSEQ multiplex PCR; the TCRdb copy retains only in-frame clones and omits some. The table shows 65,000 to 90,000 clones, with 92% occurring only once. This chain uses TRBV5-4 with TRBJ2-4, with 9 bases matching TRBD2. The sequence came from a female donor with multiple sclerosis, enrolled in a pregnancy study. The material sequenced was peripheral blood, taken before pregnancy. Here the CDR3 reads CASSSNRGLAGANIQYF. The DNA for the CDR3 is TGTGCCAGCAGCTCGAACAGGGGATTAGCGGGAGCCAACATTCAGTACTTC.